A selection of T cell receptor beta chains follows, all from one sample in a study of shared clonotypes between healthy human individuals. Using immunoSEQ multiplex PCR, the repertoire was profiled, and TCRdb retains in-frame clones only, with some absent. The sample yields about 710,000 clones, around 78% seen once. The material sequenced was memory CD4+ T cells sorted from blood. These receptors were obtained from a woman between 25 and 40 years old in good health. CDR3s include the opening cysteine and the closing phenylalanine or tryptophan. A D gene is named only where the DNA matches it firmly. Only some rows state a clone size, as once, few, many or a class for expanded clones.

TRBD1 | TRBJ1-5 | few | TRBV18 | TGTGCCAGCTCACCAAGACAGGGAGGGAATCAGCCCCAGCATTTT | CASSPRQGGNQPQHF
TRBD1 | TRBJ1-3 | . | TRBV7-2 | TGTGCCAGCAGCGCTAGCTGGACAGGCTCTGGAAACACCATATATTTT | CASSASWTGSGNTIYF
. | TRBJ2-5 | once | TRBV7-6 | TGTGCCAGCAGCCTAACAGGGTCGGGGAGCGGAGAGACCCAGTACTTC | CASSLTGSGSGETQYF
. | TRBJ1-2 | . | TRBV19 | TGTGCCAGTAGTACGGGAACAGAAAACTATGGCTACACCTTC | CASSTGTENYGYTF
. | TRBJ2-5 | . | TRBV2 | TGTGCCAGCAAGGTGGACGCTGGAAAGGAGACCCAGTACTTC | CASKVDAGKETQYF
TRBD2 | TRBJ2-1 | . | TRBV27 | TGTGCCAGCAGCGAGACCGGGACTAGGGCAAGGAATGAGCAGTTCTTC | CASSETGTRARNEQFF
. | TRBJ2-6 | . | TRBV7-2 | TGTGCCAGCAGCTTAAGGCACTCCGGGGCCAACGTCCTGACTTTC | CASSLRHSGANVLTF
. | TRBJ2-3 | few | TRBV5-6 | TGTGCCAGCAGCAGCCGCTCCAGCCGTGGGACAGATACGCAGTATTTT | CASSSRSSRGTDTQYF
. | TRBJ2-3 | . | TRBV5-1 | TGCGCCAGCAGACTGGACAGCCACACAGATACGCAGTATTTT | CASRLDSHTDTQYF
. | TRBJ2-3 | . | TRBV9 | TGTGCCAGCAGCGTAGCCCAGTACACAGATACGCAGTATTTT | CASSVAQYTDTQYF
. | TRBJ2-7 | once | TRBV5-1 | TGCGCCAGCAGCCCCGACCCTGGCGGGCCATCCTACGAGCAGTACTTC | CASSPDPGGPSYEQYF
. | TRBJ2-3 | . | TRBV19 | TGTGCCAGTAGTATAAATGGTCCCTACACAGATACGCAGTATTTT | CASSINGPYTDTQYF
TRBD1 | TRBJ1-1 | . | TRBV27 | TGTGCCAGCAGCCCAGACGTCACAGGGGGGAACACTGAAGCTTTCTTT | CASSPDVTGGNTEAFF
TRBD2 | TRBJ2-1 | . | TRBV7-7 | TGTGCCAGCAGCCTAACTAGCGGGAGGGCCGGTGAGCAGTTCTTC | CASSLTSGRAGEQFF
. | TRBJ2-7 | . | TRBV11-1 | TGTGCCAGCACGTCCCTGGGTTCCACCTCCTACGAGCAGTACTTC | CASTSLGSTSYEQYF
. | TRBJ2-3 | . | TRBV11-3 | TGTGCCAGCAGCTCTGGGAGGAACACAGATACGCAGTATTTT | CASSSGRNTDTQYF
. | TRBJ2-7 | many | TRBV2 | TGTGCCAGCCACCCTCTGGCAGGGGCGGGCGAGCAGTACTTC | CASHPLAGAGEQYF